A selection of T cell receptor beta chains follows, all from one sample in a study. TCRdb used MiXCR to reprocess the 5' RACE reads, holding one entry per CDR3 protein. The sample comprises roughly 69,000 distinct CDR3 sequences, roughly 23% of which are singletons, and approximately 3% rests with the top ten. Sequencing was carried out using memory CD4+ T cells sorted from a lymph node. The receptor set was obtained from a female donor with breast cancer. CDR3s include the opening cysteine and the closing phenylalanine or tryptophan. The D gene is left open where the match is weak. Not all rows give a size; the values are once, few, many and, for expanded clones, a class.

abundance: many; j_gene: TRBJ2-3; d_gene: TRBD1; v_gene: TRBV7-3; CDR3aa: CASSSSTGADTQYF; CDR3nt: TGTGCCAGCAGCTCCTCGACAGGGGCAGATACGCAGTATTTT
abundance: NA; j_gene: TRBJ1-3; d_gene: NA; v_gene: TRBV27; CDR3aa: CASSLLGSGNTIYF; CDR3nt: TGTGCCAGCAGTTTACTGGGCTCTGGAAACACCATATATTTT
abundance: many; j_gene: TRBJ1-2; d_gene: NA; v_gene: TRBV6-2/TRBV6-3; CDR3aa: CASTSANYGYTF; CDR3nt: TGTGCCAGCACGTCGGCTAACTATGGCTACACCTTC
abundance: few; j_gene: TRBJ2-7; d_gene: TRBD1; v_gene: TRBV5-1; CDR3aa: CASSPGGQGGYEQYF; CDR3nt: TGCGCCAGCAGCCCCGGAGGACAGGGTGGATACGAGCAGTACTTC
abundance: once; j_gene: TRBJ1-1; d_gene: TRBD1; v_gene: TRBV13; CDR3aa: CASSSTGTWNTEAFF; CDR3nt: TGTGCCAGCAGCTCGACAGGGACATGGAACACTGAAGCTTTCTTT
abundance: few; j_gene: TRBJ2-7; d_gene: NA; v_gene: TRBV20-1; CDR3aa: CSARYSGGFDEQYF; CDR3nt: TGCAGTGCTAGGTATTCGGGTGGGTTCGACGAGCAGTACTTC
abundance: NA; j_gene: TRBJ1-2; d_gene: TRBD1; v_gene: TRBV5-1; CDR3aa: CASRYQGQVYGYTF; CDR3nt: TGCGCCAGCAGATATCAAGGACAGGTCTATGGCTACACCTTC
abundance: NA; j_gene: TRBJ2-5; d_gene: NA; v_gene: TRBV14; CDR3aa: CASSQVQRQETQYF; CDR3nt: TGTGCCAGCAGCCAAGTACAACGTCAAGAGACCCAGTACTTC
abundance: few; j_gene: TRBJ1-1; d_gene: NA; v_gene: TRBV29-1; CDR3aa: CSAATANTEAFF; CDR3nt: TGCAGCGCCGCGACAGCTAACACTGAAGCTTTCTTT
abundance: NA; j_gene: TRBJ1-1; d_gene: NA; v_gene: TRBV24-1; CDR3aa: CATNSGDGPNTEAFF; CDR3nt: TGTGCCACCAATTCTGGGGACGGCCCGAACACTGAAGCTTTCTTT
abundance: NA; j_gene: TRBJ1-5; d_gene: TRBD1; v_gene: TRBV12-3/TRBV12-4; CDR3aa: CASSKTGVEGQPQHF; CDR3nt: TGTGCCAGCAGCAAGACAGGGGTCGAGGGTCAGCCCCAGCATTTT
abundance: NA; j_gene: TRBJ2-7; d_gene: NA; v_gene: TRBV27; CDR3aa: CASSRGRRDEQYF; CDR3nt: TGTGCCAGCTCGCGGGGACGCCGGGACGAGCAGTACTTC
abundance: few; j_gene: TRBJ2-1; d_gene: TRBD2; v_gene: TRBV5-1; CDR3aa: CASNLGTSRYNEQFF; CDR3nt: TGCGCCAGCAACCTCGGGACTAGCCGCTACAATGAGCAGTTCTTC
abundance: few; j_gene: TRBJ1-4; d_gene: NA; v_gene: TRBV3-1; CDR3aa: CASSLSGGGRKLFF; CDR3nt: TGTGCCAGCAGCCTGAGCGGGGGGGGTCGAAAACTGTTTTTT
abundance: few; j_gene: TRBJ1-1; d_gene: NA; v_gene: TRBV6-6; CDR3aa: CASSRSGPGTEAFF; CDR3nt: TGTGCCAGCAGTAGATCAGGGCCTGGGACTGAAGCTTTCTTT
abundance: NA; j_gene: TRBJ2-3; d_gene: NA; v_gene: TRBV12-3/TRBV12-4; CDR3aa: CASSLRGASTDTQYF; CDR3nt: TGTGCCAGCAGTTTACGGGGAGCTAGCACAGATACGCAGTATTTT
abundance: few; j_gene: TRBJ2-2; d_gene: NA; v_gene: TRBV7-8; CDR3aa: CASSFTGWTGELFF; CDR3nt: TGTGCCAGCAGCTTTACAGGGTGGACCGGGGAGCTGTTTTTT
abundance: NA; j_gene: TRBJ1-4; d_gene: TRBD1; v_gene: TRBV5-1; CDR3aa: CASGQGQGAEKLFF; CDR3nt: TGCGCCAGCGGACAGGGACAGGGCGCTGAAAAACTGTTTTTT
abundance: medium-sized; j_gene: TRBJ2-1; d_gene: TRBD2; v_gene: TRBV7-3; CDR3aa: CASSPGLAGDEQFF; CDR3nt: TGTGCCAGCAGCCCCGGACTAGCGGGAGACGAGCAGTTCTTC
abundance: few; j_gene: TRBJ1-5; d_gene: TRBD1; v_gene: TRBV19; CDR3aa: CASSTRWTGNQPQHF; CDR3nt: TGTGCCAGTAGTACCCGGTGGACAGGAAATCAGCCCCAGCATTTT
abundance: few; j_gene: TRBJ1-6; d_gene: NA; v_gene: TRBV6-2/TRBV6-3; CDR3aa: CASSYSQDPGPSNSPLHF; CDR3nt: TGTGCCAGCAGTTACTCACAAGATCCGGGACCCAGCAATTCACCCCTCCACTTT
abundance: few; j_gene: TRBJ1-6; d_gene: NA; v_gene: TRBV9; CDR3aa: CASSVAAQGSSPLHF; CDR3nt: TGTGCCAGCAGCGTAGCTGCCCAGGGTTCTTCACCCCTCCACTTT
abundance: NA; j_gene: TRBJ2-1; d_gene: NA; v_gene: TRBV12-3/TRBV12-4; CDR3aa: CASSLRGLKSNEQFF; CDR3nt: TGTGCCAGCAGTTTACGGGGGCTAAAATCCAATGAGCAGTTCTTC
abundance: many; j_gene: TRBJ2-3; d_gene: NA; v_gene: TRBV6-6; CDR3aa: CASSSPDRPDTQYF; CDR3nt: TGTGCCAGCAGTTCCCCGGACCGGCCAGATACGCAGTATTTT
abundance: few; j_gene: TRBJ2-3; d_gene: NA; v_gene: TRBV30; CDR3aa: CAHGGPTDTQYF; CDR3nt: TGTGCCCATGGGGGACCGACAGATACGCAGTATTTT
abundance: NA; j_gene: TRBJ2-5; d_gene: NA; v_gene: TRBV28; CDR3aa: CASRIGGVRETQYF; CDR3nt: TGTGCCAGCAGGATAGGGGGGGTACGGGAGACCCAGTACTTC
abundance: medium-sized; j_gene: TRBJ1-1; d_gene: NA; v_gene: TRBV7-9; CDR3aa: CASSRGSNTEAFF; CDR3nt: TGTGCCAGCTCCCGGGGGTCCAACACTGAAGCTTTCTTT
abundance: many; j_gene: TRBJ1-4; d_gene: NA; v_gene: TRBV28; CDR3aa: CASNRANNEKLFF; CDR3nt: TGTGCCAGCAATAGGGCGAATAATGAAAAACTGTTTTTT
abundance: few; j_gene: TRBJ2-6; d_gene: NA; v_gene: TRBV12-3/TRBV12-4; CDR3aa: CASGTPSGANVLTF; CDR3nt: TGTGCCAGCGGAACCCCATCTGGGGCCAACGTCCTGACTTTC
abundance: NA; j_gene: TRBJ2-4; d_gene: NA; v_gene: TRBV9; CDR3aa: CASSVGTSNIQYF; CDR3nt: TGTGCCAGCAGCGTAGGGACCTCAAACATTCAGTACTTC
abundance: NA; j_gene: TRBJ1-2; d_gene: TRBD1; v_gene: TRBV5-4; CDR3aa: CASSLGTGGYTF; CDR3nt: TGTGCCAGCAGCCTCGGGACAGGGGGTTACACCTTC
abundance: NA; j_gene: TRBJ1-2; d_gene: TRBD1; v_gene: TRBV6-2/TRBV6-3; CDR3aa: CASRGQSLFYGYTF; CDR3nt: TGTGCCAGCAGGGGACAGAGCCTGTTCTATGGCTACACCTTC
abundance: NA; j_gene: TRBJ2-3; d_gene: NA; v_gene: TRBV6-1; CDR3aa: CASSPDHTQYF; CDR3nt: TGTGCCAGCAGTCCCGATCATACGCAGTATTTT
abundance: NA; j_gene: TRBJ1-5; d_gene: TRBD1; v_gene: TRBV28; CDR3aa: CASSRQGQGQPQHF; CDR3nt: TGTGCCAGCAGCCGACAGGGCCAAGGTCAGCCCCAGCATTTT
abundance: many; j_gene: TRBJ2-5; d_gene: NA; v_gene: TRBV6-5; CDR3aa: CASSQGDQETQYF; CDR3nt: TGTGCCAGCAGTCAAGGAGACCAAGAGACCCAGTACTTC
abundance: few; j_gene: TRBJ2-5; d_gene: TRBD2; v_gene: TRBV7-2; CDR3aa: CASSLGTSGGGETQYF; CDR3nt: TGTGCCAGCAGCCTCGGGACTAGCGGGGGAGGAGAGACCCAGTACTTC
abundance: NA; j_gene: TRBJ2-2; d_gene: NA; v_gene: TRBV11-3; CDR3aa: CASSLRGSNTGELFF; CDR3nt: TGTGCCAGCAGCCTCCGGGGCTCAAACACCGGGGAGCTGTTTTTT
abundance: once; j_gene: TRBJ1-1; d_gene: TRBD1; v_gene: TRBV5-1; CDR3aa: CASSKIGQGNTEAFF; CDR3nt: TGCGCCAGCAGCAAAATAGGACAGGGGAACACTGAAGCTTTCTTT
abundance: many; j_gene: TRBJ1-2; d_gene: NA; v_gene: TRBV5-1; CDR3aa: CASSAEGGYGYTF; CDR3nt: TGCGCCAGCAGCGCCGAAGGGGGCTATGGCTACACCTTC
abundance: few; j_gene: TRBJ2-3; d_gene: TRBD1; v_gene: TRBV5-1; CDR3aa: CASSARDREVPQYF; CDR3nt: TGCGCCAGCAGCGCCCGGGACAGGGAGGTTCCGCAGTATTTT
abundance: few; j_gene: TRBJ1-2; d_gene: NA; v_gene: TRBV5-1; CDR3aa: CASSRARTDGYTF; CDR3nt: TGCGCCAGCAGCAGGGCGAGAACGGATGGCTACACCTTC
abundance: NA; j_gene: TRBJ1-1; d_gene: NA; v_gene: TRBV5-1; CDR3aa: CASSPDLNTEAFF; CDR3nt: TGCGCCAGCTCGCCGGACCTGAACACTGAAGCTTTCTTT
abundance: NA; j_gene: TRBJ2-7; d_gene: NA; v_gene: TRBV25-1; CDR3aa: CASSAPQGEQYF; CDR3nt: TGTGCCAGCAGTGCGCCGCAGGGCGAGCAGTACTTC
abundance: many; j_gene: TRBJ1-6; d_gene: NA; v_gene: TRBV5-1; CDR3aa: CASSRQGADNSPLHF; CDR3nt: TGCGCCAGCAGCCGGCAGGGTGCGGATAATTCACCCCTCCACTTT
abundance: few; j_gene: TRBJ2-7; d_gene: NA; v_gene: TRBV2; CDR3aa: CATKGDNTHYEQYF; CDR3nt: TGTGCCACAAAAGGGGACAACACCCACTACGAGCAGTACTTC
abundance: NA; j_gene: TRBJ1-5; d_gene: NA; v_gene: TRBV12-3/TRBV12-4; CDR3aa: CASRLQGQPQHF; CDR3nt: TGTGCCAGCAGGTTACAGGGTCAGCCCCAGCATTTT
abundance: NA; j_gene: TRBJ1-5; d_gene: NA; v_gene: TRBV7-9; CDR3aa: CASSRGQSLDQPQHF; CDR3nt: TGTGCCAGCAGCCGCGGACAGTCGTTGGACCAACCCCAGCATTTT
abundance: few; j_gene: TRBJ1-6; d_gene: TRBD1; v_gene: TRBV12-3/TRBV12-4; CDR3aa: CASSHLGQGGNSPLHF; CDR3nt: TGTGCCAGCAGTCACCTCGGACAGGGAGGGAATTCACCCCTCCACTTT
abundance: NA; j_gene: TRBJ2-7; d_gene: NA; v_gene: TRBV21-1; CDR3aa: CASKNRNEQYF; CDR3nt: TGTGCCTCGAAAAACCGGAACGAGCAGTACTTC
abundance: NA; j_gene: TRBJ1-6; d_gene: TRBD1; v_gene: TRBV12-3/TRBV12-4; CDR3aa: CASTGLRTGARTYNSPLHF; CDR3nt: TGTGCCAGCACGGGACTAAGAACAGGGGCCCGGACTTATAATTCACCCCTCCACTTT
abundance: few; j_gene: TRBJ1-6; d_gene: NA; v_gene: TRBV6-1; CDR3aa: CATALGPGNSPLHF; CDR3nt: TGTGCCACCGCCCTGGGACCGGGGAATTCACCCCTCCACTTT
abundance: NA; j_gene: TRBJ1-1; d_gene: NA; v_gene: TRBV7-8; CDR3aa: CASSSPTGRRAFF; CDR3nt: TGTGCCAGCAGCTCCCCCACAGGGAGGAGAGCTTTCTTT
abundance: few; j_gene: TRBJ2-3; d_gene: TRBD2; v_gene: TRBV28; CDR3aa: CASSPGGIPGTDTQYF; CDR3nt: TGTGCCAGCAGTCCGGGGGGGATACCCGGCACAGATACGCAGTATTTT
abundance: NA; j_gene: TRBJ2-1; d_gene: TRBD2; v_gene: TRBV5-5; CDR3aa: CASSYRGLAGAGSSYNEQFF; CDR3nt: TGTGCCAGCAGCTACCGGGGACTAGCGGGGGCCGGCAGCTCCTACAATGAGCAGTTCTTC
abundance: NA; j_gene: TRBJ2-7; d_gene: NA; v_gene: TRBV28; CDR3aa: CATTTETYEQYF; CDR3nt: TGTGCCACTACGACGGAAACCTACGAGCAGTACTTC
abundance: few; j_gene: TRBJ2-3; d_gene: TRBD1; v_gene: TRBV28; CDR3aa: CASSPGQGRKTDTQYF; CDR3nt: TGTGCCAGCAGCCCGGGACAGGGGCGGAAAACAGATACGCAGTATTTT
abundance: few; j_gene: TRBJ1-5; d_gene: TRBD1; v_gene: TRBV5-1; CDR3aa: CASSLGGQGHQPQHF; CDR3nt: TGCGCCAGCAGCTTGGGGGGACAGGGGCATCAGCCCCAGCATTTT